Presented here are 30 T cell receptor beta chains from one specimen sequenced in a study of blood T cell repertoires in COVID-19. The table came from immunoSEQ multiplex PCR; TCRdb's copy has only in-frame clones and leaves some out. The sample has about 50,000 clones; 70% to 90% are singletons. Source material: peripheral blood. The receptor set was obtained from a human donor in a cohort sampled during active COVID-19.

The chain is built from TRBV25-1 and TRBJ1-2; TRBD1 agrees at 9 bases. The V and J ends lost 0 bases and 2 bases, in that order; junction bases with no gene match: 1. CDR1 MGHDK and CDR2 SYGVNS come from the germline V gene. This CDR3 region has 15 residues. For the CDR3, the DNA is TGTGCCAGCAGTGAATATACAGGGGGCAACTATGGCTACACCTTC. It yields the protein CASSEYTGGNYGYTF.

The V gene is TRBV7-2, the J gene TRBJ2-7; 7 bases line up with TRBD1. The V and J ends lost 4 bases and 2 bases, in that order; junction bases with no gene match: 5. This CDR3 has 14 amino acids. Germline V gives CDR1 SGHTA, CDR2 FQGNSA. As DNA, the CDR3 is TGTGCCAGCAGCTCTCCGGGACAGCCCTACGAGCAGTACTTC. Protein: CASSSPGQPYEQYF.

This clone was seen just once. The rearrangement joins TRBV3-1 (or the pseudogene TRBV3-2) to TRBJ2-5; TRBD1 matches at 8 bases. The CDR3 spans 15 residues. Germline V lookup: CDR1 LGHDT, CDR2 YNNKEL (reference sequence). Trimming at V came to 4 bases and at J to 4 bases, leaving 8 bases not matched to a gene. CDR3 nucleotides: TGTGCCAGCAGCCCTCAGGGGGCGATGGGAGAGACCCAGTACTTC. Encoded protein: CASSPQGAMGETQYF.

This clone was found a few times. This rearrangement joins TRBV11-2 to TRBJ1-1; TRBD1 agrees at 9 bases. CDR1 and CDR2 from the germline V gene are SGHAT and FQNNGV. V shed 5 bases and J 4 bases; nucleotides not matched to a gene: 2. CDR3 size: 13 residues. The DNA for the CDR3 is TGTGCCAGCAGCGTGACAGGGGGCACTGAAGCTTTCTTT. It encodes CASSVTGGTEAFF.

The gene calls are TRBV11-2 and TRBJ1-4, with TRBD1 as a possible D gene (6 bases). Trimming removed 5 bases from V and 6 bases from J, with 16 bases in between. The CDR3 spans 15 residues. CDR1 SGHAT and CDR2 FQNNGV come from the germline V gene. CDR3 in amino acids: CASSGYRVMHEKLFF. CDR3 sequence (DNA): TGTGCCAGCAGCGGATACAGGGTTATGCATGAAAAACTGTTTTTT. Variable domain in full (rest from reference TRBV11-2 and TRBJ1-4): EAGVAQSPRYKIIEKRQSVAFWCNPISGHATLYWYQQILGQGPKLLIQFQNNGVVDDSQLPKDRFSAERLKGVDSTLKIQPAKLEDSAVYLCASSGYRVMHEKLFFGSGTQLSVL.

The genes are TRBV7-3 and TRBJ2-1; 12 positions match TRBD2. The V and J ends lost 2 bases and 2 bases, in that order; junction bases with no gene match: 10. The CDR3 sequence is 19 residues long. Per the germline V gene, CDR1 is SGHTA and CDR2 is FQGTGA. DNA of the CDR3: TGTGCCAGCAGCTTAGTAGGGTCTAGCGGGAGGGCTCCCTACAATGAGCAGTTCTTC. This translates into CASSLVGSSGRAPYNEQFF.

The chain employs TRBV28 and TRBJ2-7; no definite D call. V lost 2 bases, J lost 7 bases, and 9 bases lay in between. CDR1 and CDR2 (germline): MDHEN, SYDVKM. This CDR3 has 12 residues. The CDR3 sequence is CASSLTAREQYF. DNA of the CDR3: TGTGCCAGCAGTTTAACAGCTCGGGAGCAGTACTTC.

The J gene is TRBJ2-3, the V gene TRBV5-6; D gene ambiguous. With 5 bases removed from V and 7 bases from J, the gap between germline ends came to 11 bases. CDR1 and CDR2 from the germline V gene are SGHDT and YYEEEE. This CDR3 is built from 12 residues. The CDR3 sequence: CASRAPRNTQYF. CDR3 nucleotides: TGTGCCAGCAGAGCACCGAGAAATACGCAGTATTTT.

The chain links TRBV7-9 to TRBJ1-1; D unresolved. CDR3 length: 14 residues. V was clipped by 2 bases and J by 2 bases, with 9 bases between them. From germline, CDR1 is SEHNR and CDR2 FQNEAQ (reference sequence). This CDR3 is CASSLRGPNTEAFF. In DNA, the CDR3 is TGTGCCAGCAGCTTACGCGGTCCTAACACTGAAGCTTTCTTT.

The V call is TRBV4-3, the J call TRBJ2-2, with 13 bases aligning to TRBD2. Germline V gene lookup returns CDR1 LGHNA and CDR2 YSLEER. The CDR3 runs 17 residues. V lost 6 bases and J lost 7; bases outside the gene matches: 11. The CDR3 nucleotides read TGCGCCAGCAGTAAGGGACTAGCGGGACCACAAGTCGGGGAGCTGTTTTTT. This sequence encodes CASSKGLAGPQVGELFF.

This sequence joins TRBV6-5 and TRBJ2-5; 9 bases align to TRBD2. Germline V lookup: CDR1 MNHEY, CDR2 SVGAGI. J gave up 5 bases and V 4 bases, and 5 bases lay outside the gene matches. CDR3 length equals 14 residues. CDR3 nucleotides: TGTGCCAGCAGTTTAGCGGGAGCCGGGGAGACCCAGTACTTC. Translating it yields CASSLAGAGETQYF.

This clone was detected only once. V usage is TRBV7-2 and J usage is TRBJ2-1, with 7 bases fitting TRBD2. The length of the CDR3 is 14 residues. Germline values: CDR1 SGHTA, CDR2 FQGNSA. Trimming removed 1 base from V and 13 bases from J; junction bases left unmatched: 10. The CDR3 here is CASSLVVGSGPQFF. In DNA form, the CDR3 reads TGTGCCAGCAGCTTAGTGGTCGGTAGCGGGCCACAGTTCTTC.

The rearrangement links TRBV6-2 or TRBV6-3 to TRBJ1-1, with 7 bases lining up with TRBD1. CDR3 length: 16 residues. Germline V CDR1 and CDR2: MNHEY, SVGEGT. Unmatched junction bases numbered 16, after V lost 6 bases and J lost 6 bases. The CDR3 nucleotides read TGTGCCAGCAGCCGTACAGGAAGGGGGCTTGGGGCTGAAGCTTTCTTT. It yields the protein CASSRTGRGLGAEAFF.

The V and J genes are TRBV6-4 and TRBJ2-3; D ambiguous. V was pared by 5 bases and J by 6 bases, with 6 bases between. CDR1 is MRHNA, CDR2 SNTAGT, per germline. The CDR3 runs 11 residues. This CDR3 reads CASSSGDTQYF. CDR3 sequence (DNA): TGTGCCAGCAGTTCTGGCGATACGCAGTATTTT.

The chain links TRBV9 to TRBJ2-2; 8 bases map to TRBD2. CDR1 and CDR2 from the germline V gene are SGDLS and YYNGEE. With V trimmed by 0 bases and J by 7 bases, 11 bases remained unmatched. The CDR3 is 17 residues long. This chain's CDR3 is CASSVESLAGKIGELFF. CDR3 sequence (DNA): TGTGCCAGCAGCGTAGAAAGTCTAGCGGGCAAGATCGGGGAGCTGTTTTTT.

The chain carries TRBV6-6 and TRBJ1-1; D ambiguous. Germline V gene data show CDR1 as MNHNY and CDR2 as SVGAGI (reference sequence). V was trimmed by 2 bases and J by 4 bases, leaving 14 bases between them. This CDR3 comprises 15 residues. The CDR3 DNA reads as TGTGCCAGCAGTTACACCCAGCGACGAGGCACTGAAGCTTTCTTT. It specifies CASSYTQRRGTEAFF.

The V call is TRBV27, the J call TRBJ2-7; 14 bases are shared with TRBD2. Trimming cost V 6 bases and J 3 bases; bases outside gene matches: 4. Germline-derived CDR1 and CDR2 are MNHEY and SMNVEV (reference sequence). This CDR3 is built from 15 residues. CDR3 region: CASRGLAGVDYEQYF. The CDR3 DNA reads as TGTGCCAGCAGGGGACTAGCGGGAGTTGACTACGAGCAGTACTTC.

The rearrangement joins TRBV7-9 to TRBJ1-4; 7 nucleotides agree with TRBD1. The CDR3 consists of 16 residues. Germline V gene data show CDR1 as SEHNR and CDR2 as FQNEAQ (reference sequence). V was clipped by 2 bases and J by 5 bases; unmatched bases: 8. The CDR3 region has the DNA TGTGCCAGCAGCTTAAAACAGGGGATCATGAATGAAAAACTGTTTTTT. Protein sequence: CASSLKQGIMNEKLFF.

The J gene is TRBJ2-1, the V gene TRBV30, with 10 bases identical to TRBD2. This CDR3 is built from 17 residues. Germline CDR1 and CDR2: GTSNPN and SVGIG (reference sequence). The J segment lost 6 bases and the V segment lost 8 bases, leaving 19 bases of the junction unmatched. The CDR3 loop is CAAHIVAGGPGRNEQFF. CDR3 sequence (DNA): TGTGCCGCCCATATAGTAGCGGGAGGACCTGGGCGCAATGAGCAGTTCTTC.

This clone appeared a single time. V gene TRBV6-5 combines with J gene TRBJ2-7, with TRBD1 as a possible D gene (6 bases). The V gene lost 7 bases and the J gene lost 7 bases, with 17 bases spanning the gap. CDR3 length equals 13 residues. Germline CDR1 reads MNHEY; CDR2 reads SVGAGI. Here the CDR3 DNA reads TGTGCCAGCACCAGCATCGGTACAGGGGAGCAGTACTTC. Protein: CASTSIGTGEQYF.

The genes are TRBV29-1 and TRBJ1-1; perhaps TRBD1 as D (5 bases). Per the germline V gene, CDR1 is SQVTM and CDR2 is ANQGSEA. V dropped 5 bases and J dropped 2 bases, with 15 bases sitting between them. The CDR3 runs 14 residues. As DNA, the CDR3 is TGCAGCGTTCAGAGACAGAGACCCAACACTGAAGCTTTCTTT. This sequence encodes CSVQRQRPNTEAFF.

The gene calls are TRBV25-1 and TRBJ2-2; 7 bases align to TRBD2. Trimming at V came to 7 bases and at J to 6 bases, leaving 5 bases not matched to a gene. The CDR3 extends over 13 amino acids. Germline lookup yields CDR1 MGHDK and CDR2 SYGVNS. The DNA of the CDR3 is TGTGCCAGCACGGGCGGGAGTCCCGGGGAGCTGTTTTTT. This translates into CASTGGSPGELFF.

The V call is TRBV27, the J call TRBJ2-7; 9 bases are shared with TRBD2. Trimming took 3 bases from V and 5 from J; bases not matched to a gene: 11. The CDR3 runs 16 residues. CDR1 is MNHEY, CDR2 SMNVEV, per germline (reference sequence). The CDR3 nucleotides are TGTGCCAGCAGTTTTCAAGCGGGGGGACGGAACGACGAGCAGTACTTC. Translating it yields CASSFQAGGRNDEQYF.

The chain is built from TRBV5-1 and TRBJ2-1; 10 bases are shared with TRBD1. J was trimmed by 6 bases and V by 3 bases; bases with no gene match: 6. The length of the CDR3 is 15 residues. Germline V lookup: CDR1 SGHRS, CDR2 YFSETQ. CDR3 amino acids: CASSSDRGLTNEQFF. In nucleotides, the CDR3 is TGCGCCAGCAGCTCCGACAGGGGGCTGACCAATGAGCAGTTCTTC.

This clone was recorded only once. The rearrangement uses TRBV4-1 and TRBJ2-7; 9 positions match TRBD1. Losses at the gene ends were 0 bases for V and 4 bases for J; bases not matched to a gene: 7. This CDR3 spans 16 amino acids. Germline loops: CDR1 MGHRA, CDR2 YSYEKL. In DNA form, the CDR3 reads TGCGCCAGCAGCCAAGACTCCGGGACAGGGTTTTACGAGCAGTACTTC. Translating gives CASSQDSGTGFYEQYF.

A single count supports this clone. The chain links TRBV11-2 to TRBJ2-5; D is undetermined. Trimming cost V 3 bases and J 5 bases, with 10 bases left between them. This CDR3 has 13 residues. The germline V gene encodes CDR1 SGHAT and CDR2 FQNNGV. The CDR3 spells CASSFSMRETQYF. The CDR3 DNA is TGTGCCAGCAGCTTCAGTATGCGGGAGACCCAGTACTTC.

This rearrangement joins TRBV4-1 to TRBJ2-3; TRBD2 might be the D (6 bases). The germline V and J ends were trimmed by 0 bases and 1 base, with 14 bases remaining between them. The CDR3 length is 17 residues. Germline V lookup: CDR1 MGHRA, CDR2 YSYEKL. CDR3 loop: CASSQDKSGVGTDTQYF. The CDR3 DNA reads TGCGCCAGCAGCCAAGATAAGTCGGGGGTAGGCACAGATACGCAGTATTTT.

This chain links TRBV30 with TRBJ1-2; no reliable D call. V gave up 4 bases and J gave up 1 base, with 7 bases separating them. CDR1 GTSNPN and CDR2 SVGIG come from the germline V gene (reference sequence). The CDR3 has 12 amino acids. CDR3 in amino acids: CAWNWSNYGYTF. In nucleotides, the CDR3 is TGTGCCTGGAACTGGAGTAACTATGGCTACACCTTC.

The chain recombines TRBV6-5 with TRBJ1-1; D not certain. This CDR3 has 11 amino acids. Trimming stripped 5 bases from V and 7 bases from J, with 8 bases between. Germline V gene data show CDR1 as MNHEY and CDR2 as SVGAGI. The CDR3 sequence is CASSRHSEAFF. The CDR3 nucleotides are TGTGCCAGCAGTCGGCACAGTGAAGCTTTCTTT.

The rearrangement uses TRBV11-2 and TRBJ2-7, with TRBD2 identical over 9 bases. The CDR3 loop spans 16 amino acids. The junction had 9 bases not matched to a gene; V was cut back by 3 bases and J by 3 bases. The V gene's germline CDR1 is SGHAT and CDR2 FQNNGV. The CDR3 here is CASSLAAAGGVYEQYF. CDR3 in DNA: TGTGCCAGCAGCTTGGCTGCCGCGGGGGGGGTCTACGAGCAGTACTTC.